This T cell receptor (beta chain) was obtained from a study of blood T cells in healthy people across ages. Overall study findings and caveats: It was held that the diversity estimates obtained from one million T cells were underestimates.

Researchers collected around 10 milliliters of peripheral blood from every single donor. Germline CDR1 LGHDT, CDR2 YNNKEL (reference sequence). CDR3 length: 15 residues. The ends lost 5 bases at V and 4 bases at J; junction bases unmatched: 7. The sample holds a few counts of this clonotype. Its antigen is not known. Then a second PCR, running about 7 to 11 cycles, was carried out with a sample-barcoded 5' primer and a J-beta primer mix. TCRdb reprocessed the 5' RACE reads with MiXCR, giving one entry per CDR3 protein. The data contain roughly 1.5 million distinct CDR3 sequences, under 55% of them seen just once; the ten biggest clones take up 4%.

The TCR sequence derives from a woman under 30 in good health. The genes are TRBV3-1 and TRBJ2-1; the match to TRBD2 covers 8 bases. Material for sequencing was blood. CDR3 sequence: CASSVNSGTYNEQFF. As DNA, the CDR3 is TGTGCCAGCAGCGTCAATAGCGGGACTTACAATGAGCAGTTCTTC.